The 12 T cell receptor beta chains below were found in one sample sequenced in a study of T cell responses to AZD1222 COVID-19 vaccine (dated by TCRdb to 2020 to 2023). The library was obtained by the immunoSEQ multiplex PCR assay. Here the immuneACCESS table is served through TCRdb, limited to in-frame sequences with V and J called. Missing clones are a known gap in these copies; in checked studies unresolved V genes cover under half, and the rest lacks a known reason. The sample yields 65,000 to 80,000 clones; 90% were counted once. The biggest ten clones account for approximately 4.5% of the sample. In the paper's terms, the time point label means: baseline before first vaccination. The sample was peripheral blood, taken on day 0 of AZD1222 vaccination. The source is an adult in good health.

The CDR3 region is CATSSRTDTQYF. The CDR3, as DNA: TGTGCCACCAGCTCCCGCACAGATACGCAGTATTTT. This chain connects TRBV24-1 to TRBJ2-3; D gene unclear. From germline, CDR1 is KGHDR and CDR2 SFDVKD. There are 12 residues in the CDR3. V shed 7 bases and J shed 1 base, with 5 bases lying between them.

The chain carries TRBV9 and TRBJ2-1; the D gene is possibly TRBD2 (6 bases). The V end lost 5 bases, the J end lost 0 bases, and 18 bases lay between the germline ends. The CDR3 totals 17 residues. Germline V lookup: CDR1 SGDLS, CDR2 YYNGEE. CDR3 in DNA: TGTGCCAGCAGTCCCATTACCGGGACTTTCTCCTACAATGAGCAGTTCTTC. Its translation is CASSPITGTFSYNEQFF. The full variable domain, its missing parts supplied by reference TRBV9 and TRBJ2-1, is DSGVTQTPKHLITATGQRVTLRCSPRSGDLSVYWYQQSLDQGLQFLIQYYNGEERAKGNILERFSAQQFPDLHSELNLSSLELGDSALYFCASSPITGTFSYNEQFFGPGTRLTVL.

CDR3 nucleotides: TGTGCCAGCACCCGGGGACAGGGCGGCTACACCTTC. Its translation: CASTRGQGGYTF. V is TRBV6-5 and J is TRBJ1-2; 9 bases fit TRBD1. Per the germline V gene, CDR1 is MNHEY and CDR2 is SVGAGI. After removal of 7 bases from V and 8 bases from J, the junction contained 5 bases not matched to a gene. The CDR3 is 12 amino acids.

V and J are TRBV5-1 and TRBJ1-1, with D unclear. Trimming took off 4 bases at V and 11 bases at J, with 15 bases between the two ends. The CDR3 contains 12 residues. CDR1 SGHRS and CDR2 YFSETQ come from the germline V gene. DNA of the CDR3: TGCGCCAGCAGCACGGACCCGCCTAAGGCTTTCTTT. Its translation is CASSTDPPKAFF.

This clone was counted once. The gene calls are TRBV5-1 and TRBJ2-4; 9 nucleotides line up with TRBD1. The V segment lost 4 bases and the J segment 9 bases; nucleotides outside the gene matches: 8. There are 14 residues in the CDR3. From germline, CDR1 is SGHRS and CDR2 YFSETQ. The CDR3 DNA is TGCGCCAGCAGCCCCCTGGACAGGGGAGGCATTCAGTACTTC. As protein: CASSPLDRGGIQYF.

The chain links TRBV18 to TRBJ2-1; D is unresolved. The CDR3 loop spans 13 amino acids. Germline loops: CDR1 KGHSH, CDR2 LQKENI. V was clipped by 3 bases and J by 9 bases, with 12 bases between them. The CDR3 region has the DNA TGTGCCAGCTCACCGTTATCGAGCGTTGAGCAGTTCTTC. Protein sequence: CASSPLSSVEQFF.

This clone has only one observation. This chain links TRBV6-4 with TRBJ1-1; D is ambiguous. Trimming cost V 0 bases and J 5 bases, with 10 bases left between them. The CDR3 contains 14 residues. The germline V gene has CDR1 MRHNA and CDR2 SNTAGT. The DNA for the CDR3 is TGTGCCAGCAGTGACTCTTCGTTGGGGACTGAAGCTTTCTTT. This sequence encodes CASSDSSLGTEAFF.

V is TRBV19 and J is TRBJ1-4; perhaps TRBD1 as D (5 bases). CDR3 length: 15 amino acids. CDR1 LNHDA and CDR2 SQIVND come from the germline V gene (reference sequence). Trimming pared 1 base from V and 0 bases from J, leaving 6 bases between. The CDR3 coding sequence is TGTGCCAGTAGTATAGGACAGTCAACTAATGAAAAACTGTTTTTT. It encodes CASSIGQSTNEKLFF.

The chain uses TRBV7-9 and TRBJ1-1, with no clear D. This CDR3 spans 17 amino acids. The germline V gene has CDR1 SEHNR and CDR2 FQNEAQ (reference sequence). Trimming pared 1 base from V and 5 bases from J, leaving 20 bases between. CDR3 region: CASSLGKELSLGTEAFF. CDR3 in DNA: TGTGCCAGCAGCTTAGGTAAGGAGTTAAGTCTAGGAACTGAAGCTTTCTTT.

The chain couples TRBV2 to TRBJ1-5; TRBD1 agrees at 10 bases. The CDR3 has 14 amino acids. V shed 7 bases and J 4 bases; nucleotides not matched to a gene: 4. CDR1 is SNHLY and CDR2 is FYNNEI in the germline V gene. CDR3 bases: TGTGCCAGCATAAAGGACAGGGGGAATCAGCCCCAGCATTTT. It codes for CASIKDRGNQPQHF.

The V gene is TRBV7-3, the J gene TRBJ2-1, with 12 positions matching TRBD1. V dropped 5 bases and J dropped 5; count of bases not matched to a gene: 7. Germline CDR1 and CDR2: SGHTA and FQGTGA. The CDR3 is 16 residues long. The DNA for the CDR3 is TGTGCCAGCAGCAACCCGGGACAGGGGGCAAACAATGAGCAGTTCTTC. Amino acid sequence: CASSNPGQGANNEQFF.

Comment on this clone: Other DNA sequences from this sample encode an identical CDR3 as well. V and J are TRBV5-5 and TRBJ1-6; D uncertain. Looked up from germline, CDR1 is SGHKS and CDR2 is YYEKEE (reference sequence). V was shortened by 0 bases and J by 0 bases, with 7 bases between the two germline ends. CDR3 length equals 16 residues. The DNA for the CDR3 is TGTGCCAGCAGCTTGGGTCCGAGCTCCTATAATTCACCCCTCCACTTT. As protein: CASSLGPSSYNSPLHF.